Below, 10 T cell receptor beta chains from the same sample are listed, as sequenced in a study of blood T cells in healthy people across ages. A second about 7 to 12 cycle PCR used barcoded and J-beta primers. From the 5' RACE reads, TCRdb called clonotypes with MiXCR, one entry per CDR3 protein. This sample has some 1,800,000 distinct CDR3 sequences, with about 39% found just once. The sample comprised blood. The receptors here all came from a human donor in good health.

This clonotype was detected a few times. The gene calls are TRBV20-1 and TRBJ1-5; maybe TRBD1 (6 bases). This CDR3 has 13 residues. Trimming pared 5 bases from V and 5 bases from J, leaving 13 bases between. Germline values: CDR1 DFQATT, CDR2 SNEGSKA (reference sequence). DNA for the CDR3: TGCAGTGCTGCAGGGGATGGGGATCAGCCCCAGCATTTT. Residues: CSAAGDGDQPQHF.

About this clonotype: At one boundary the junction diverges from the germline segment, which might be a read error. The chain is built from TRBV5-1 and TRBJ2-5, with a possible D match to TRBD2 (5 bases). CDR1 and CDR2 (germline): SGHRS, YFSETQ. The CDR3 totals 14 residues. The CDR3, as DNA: TGCGCCCGCAGCTTGGTTGAGGGAGAAGAGACCCAGTACTTC. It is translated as CARSLVEGEETQYF.

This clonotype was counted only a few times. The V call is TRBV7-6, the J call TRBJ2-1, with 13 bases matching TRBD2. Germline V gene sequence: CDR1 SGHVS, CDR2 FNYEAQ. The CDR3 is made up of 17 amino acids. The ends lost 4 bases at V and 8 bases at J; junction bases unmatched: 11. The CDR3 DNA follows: TGTGCCAGCAGCTCCCGACTAGCGGGGGGCCTCATTGATGAGCAGTTCTTC. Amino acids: CASSSRLAGGLIDEQFF. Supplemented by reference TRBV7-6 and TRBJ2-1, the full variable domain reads GAGVSQSPRYKVTKRGQDVALRCDPISGHVSLYWYRQALGQGPEFLTYFNYEAQQDKSGLPNDRFSAERPEGSISTLTIQRTEQRDSAMYRCASSSRLAGGLIDEQFFGPGTRLTVL.

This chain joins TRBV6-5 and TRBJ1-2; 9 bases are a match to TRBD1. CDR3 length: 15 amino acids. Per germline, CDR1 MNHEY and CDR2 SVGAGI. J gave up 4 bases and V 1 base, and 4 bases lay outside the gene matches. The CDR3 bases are TGTGCCAGCAGTTACTTATTGACAGGGGGCTATGGCTACACCTTC. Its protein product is CASSYLLTGGYGYTF.

The CDR3 DNA reads TGTGCCAGCAATTTGGAAGGGAGCTATGGCTACACCTTC. Its protein product is CASNLEGSYGYTF. The chain carries TRBV12-3 or TRBV12-4 and TRBJ1-2; unclear D gene. V was cut by 7 bases and J by 4 bases, with 13 bases left in between. This CDR3 spans 13 amino acids.

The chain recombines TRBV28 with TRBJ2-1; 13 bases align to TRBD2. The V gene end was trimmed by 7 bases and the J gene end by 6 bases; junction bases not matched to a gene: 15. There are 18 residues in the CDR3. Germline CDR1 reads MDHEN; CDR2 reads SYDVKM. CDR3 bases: TGTGCCAGCACCGCGCCCCCACGGACTAGCGGGAGATCCAATGAGCAGTTCTTC. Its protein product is CASTAPPRTSGRSNEQFF.

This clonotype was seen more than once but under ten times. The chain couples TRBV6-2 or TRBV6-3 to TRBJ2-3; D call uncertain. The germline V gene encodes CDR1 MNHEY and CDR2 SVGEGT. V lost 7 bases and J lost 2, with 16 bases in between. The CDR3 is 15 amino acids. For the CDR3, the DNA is TGTGCCAGCACCCGGCGGCTGCGGAACACAGATACGCAGTATTTT. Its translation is CASTRRLRNTDTQYF.

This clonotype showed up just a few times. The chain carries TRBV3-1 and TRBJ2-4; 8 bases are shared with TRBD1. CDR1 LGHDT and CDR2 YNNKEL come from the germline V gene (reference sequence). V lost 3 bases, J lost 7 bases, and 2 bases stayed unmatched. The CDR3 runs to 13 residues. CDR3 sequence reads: CASSQTGANIQYF. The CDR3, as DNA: TGTGCCAGCAGCCAGACAGGGGCGAACATTCAGTACTTC.

The CDR3 sequence: CSARDRVDGYTF. DNA for the CDR3: TGCAGTGCTAGGGACAGGGTGGATGGCTACACCTTC. The chain recombines TRBV20-1 with TRBJ1-2, with 8 bases that match TRBD1. The V gene's germline CDR1 is DFQATT and CDR2 SNEGSKA (reference sequence). Losses at the gene ends were 3 bases for V and 6 bases for J; bases not matched to a gene: 3. The CDR3 spans 12 residues.

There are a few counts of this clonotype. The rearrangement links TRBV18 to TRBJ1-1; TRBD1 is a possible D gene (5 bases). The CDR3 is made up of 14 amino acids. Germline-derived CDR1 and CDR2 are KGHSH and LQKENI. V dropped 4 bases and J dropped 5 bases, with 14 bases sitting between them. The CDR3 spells CASSLGGGTTEAFF. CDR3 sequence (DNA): TGTGCCAGCTCACTCGGGGGGGGTACGACTGAAGCTTTCTTT.